The 19 T cell receptor beta chains listed next were all sequenced from one sample in a study of OX40 agonist ivuxolimab in advanced cancers. Only in-frame clones appear in the TCRdb table, and some are missing; sequencing was by immunoSEQ multiplex PCR. The sample includes approximately 30,000 clones, 80% to 85% of them seen just once. Sequenced material: CD4+ or CD8+ T cells sorted from blood, taken in a trial of the OX40 agonist ivuxolimab. Source of these receptors: an adult with an advanced solid tumor such as melanoma, head and neck, liver or kidney cancer.

The chain recombines TRBV29-1 with TRBJ2-7, with D perhaps matching TRBD1 (6 bases). Trimming removed 1 base from V and 2 bases from J, with 15 bases in between. This CDR3 is built from 15 residues. CDR1 is SQVTM, CDR2 ANQGSEA, per germline. This chain's CDR3 is CSVEGARGPTYEQYF. The DNA for the CDR3 is TGCAGCGTTGAAGGGGCCAGGGGCCCGACCTACGAGCAGTACTTC.

The rearrangement uses TRBV28 and TRBJ1-5, with D perhaps matching TRBD1 (5 bases). V was cut by 2 bases and J by 7 bases, with 15 bases left in between. This CDR3 comprises 15 residues. The germline V gene encodes CDR1 MDHEN and CDR2 SYDVKM. CDR3 loop: CASSLGQGYRQPQHF. Written as DNA, the CDR3 is TGTGCCAGCAGTTTAGGGCAGGGCTATAGGCAGCCCCAGCATTTT.

The chain employs TRBV30 and TRBJ1-2; D unclear. The germline V and J ends were trimmed by 0 bases and 7 bases, with 18 bases remaining between them. The CDR3 runs to 15 residues. In germline, CDR1 is GTSNPN, CDR2 SVGIG (reference sequence). The CDR3 sequence: CAWSVLGSSDGGYTF. CDR3 coding DNA: TGTGCCTGGAGTGTACTCGGCTCATCGGATGGTGGCTACACCTTC.

V and J are TRBV27 and TRBJ2-7; a possible D gene is TRBD1 (6 bases). Trimming removed 2 bases from V and 3 bases from J, with 8 bases in between. This CDR3 has 13 amino acids. Germline V lookup: CDR1 MNHEY, CDR2 SMNVEV (reference sequence). The CDR3 reads CASSLRGFYEQYF. CDR3 sequence (DNA): TGTGCCAGCAGTTTAAGGGGGTTCTACGAGCAGTACTTC.

V usage is TRBV29-1 and J usage is TRBJ2-1, with 12 nucleotides matching TRBD2. Losses at the gene ends were 7 bases for V and 6 bases for J; bases not matched to a gene: 7. The germline CDR1 and CDR2 sequences are SQVTM and ANQGSEA. The CDR3 contains 14 residues. The CDR3 region has the DNA TGCAGCGAGTCACTAGCGGGGGGTGGCAATGAGCAGTTCTTC. Translation: CSESLAGGGNEQFF.

The chain recombines TRBV6-1 with TRBJ2-7; D not resolved. V was cut by 1 base and J by 2 bases, with 12 bases left in between. In germline, CDR1 is MNHNS, CDR2 SASEGT. The CDR3 spans 15 residues. As DNA, the CDR3 is TGTGCCAGCAGTGAAGTGGTGGGCAGTCCCTACGAGCAGTACTTC. This encodes CASSEVVGSPYEQYF.

The V gene is TRBV11-2, the J gene TRBJ1-4; 10 bases align to TRBD1. Trimming cost V 4 bases and J 10 bases; bases outside gene matches: 9. This CDR3 is 15 amino acids long. The germline V gene has CDR1 SGHAT and CDR2 FQNNGV. The CDR3 DNA is TGTGCCAGCAGCTCCCTCCGGACAGGGGGTGGAAAACTGTTTTTT. It is translated as CASSSLRTGGGKLFF.

This chain connects TRBV29-1 to TRBJ2-1; TRBD2 might be the D (5 bases). Trimming removed 3 bases at V and 3 bases at J, with 12 bases between. The CDR3 runs to 14 residues. Per the germline V gene, CDR1 is SQVTM and CDR2 is ANQGSEA. The CDR3 reads CSVDRREGYNEQFF. For the CDR3, the DNA is TGCAGCGTTGATCGGCGAGAGGGCTACAATGAGCAGTTCTTC.

This CDR3 reads CASTPGTGGAEQYF. CDR3 DNA sequence: TGTGCCAGTACTCCCGGGACAGGAGGGGCCGAGCAGTACTTC. The chain employs TRBV19 and TRBJ2-7; 8 nucleotides match TRBD1. V lost 7 bases to trimming and J lost 6 bases; unmatched junction nucleotides: 11. The CDR3 consists of 14 residues. The germline gives CDR1 LNHDA, CDR2 SQIVND (reference sequence).

The gene calls are TRBV29-1 and TRBJ2-1; 10 nucleotides line up with TRBD2. Germline V gives CDR1 SQVTM, CDR2 ANQGSEA. Trimming cost V 6 bases and J 3 bases; bases outside gene matches: 2. The CDR3 is 13 residues long. The CDR3 loop is CSVASGGYNEQFF. CDR3 coding DNA: TGCAGCGTCGCTAGCGGGGGCTACAATGAGCAGTTCTTC.

This rearrangement joins TRBV2 to TRBJ2-7, with 7 bases lining up with TRBD2. The CDR3 length is 15 residues. The V gene's germline CDR1 is SNHLY and CDR2 FYNNEI. After removal of 6 bases from V and 5 bases from J, the junction contained 13 bases not matched to a gene. CDR3 region: CASSGLTAGSDEQYF. CDR3 DNA: TGTGCCAGCAGCGGGCTCACAGCGGGATCTGACGAGCAGTACTTC.

CDR3 DNA sequence: TGCGCCAGCACCCCAGCAGGCCCCAACGAGCAGTACTTC. This translates into CASTPAGPNEQYF. The chain joins TRBV5-1 to TRBJ2-7; D remains ambiguous. V was pared by 6 bases and J by 5 bases, with 15 bases between. This CDR3 is 13 amino acids long. From germline, CDR1 is SGHRS and CDR2 YFSETQ.

The chain couples TRBV15 to TRBJ1-2; TRBD1 agrees at 7 bases. The length of the CDR3 is 15 residues. The V segment lost 3 bases and the J segment 3 bases; nucleotides outside the gene matches: 7. Per the germline V gene, CDR1 is LNHNV and CDR2 is YYDKDF (reference sequence). CDR3 loop: CATSSPQGGDYGYTF. As DNA, the CDR3 is TGTGCCACCAGCAGCCCCCAGGGGGGGGACTATGGCTACACCTTC.

The chain links TRBV5-6 to TRBJ1-5; D is uncertain. The CDR3 is 12 amino acids. CDR1 and CDR2 (germline): SGHDT, YYEEEE. Trimming removed 2 bases at V and 4 bases at J, with 4 bases between. The CDR3 loop reads CASSLGNQPQHF. The CDR3 DNA is TGTGCCAGCAGCTTAGGAAATCAGCCCCAGCATTTT.

The CDR3 spells CASSWGRQGGAFF. The CDR3 nucleotides are TGTGCCAGCAGTTGGGGGCGACAGGGGGGGGCTTTCTTT. The chain recombines TRBV27 with TRBJ1-1; 9 nucleotides agree with TRBD1. With 4 bases clipped from V and 11 bases from J, the junction kept 8 bases outside the gene matches. The CDR3 length is 13 residues. Per the germline V gene, CDR1 is MNHEY and CDR2 is SMNVEV (reference sequence).

This clone occurred once. The chain recombines TRBV11-2 with TRBJ2-1, with 8 bases matching TRBD1. Trimming removed 1 base from V and 3 bases from J; junction bases left unmatched: 2. Germline-derived CDR1 and CDR2 are SGHAT and FQNNGV. CDR3 length: 15 amino acids. CDR3 amino acids: CASSLAGGLYNEQFF. DNA for the CDR3: TGTGCCAGCAGCTTAGCAGGGGGCCTCTACAATGAGCAGTTCTTC.

The V gene is TRBV5-4, the J gene TRBJ2-7; TRBD1 agrees at 9 bases. The trim removed 5 bases at V and 3 bases at J, leaving 15 bases unmatched. CDR1 and CDR2 from the germline V gene are SGHNT and YYREEE (reference sequence). The CDR3 consists of 17 residues. The CDR3 DNA is TGTGCCAGCAGATTCGGGACAGGGTCGATTCCCATCTACGAGCAGTACTTC. This sequence encodes CASRFGTGSIPIYEQYF.

The CDR3 DNA sequence: TGTGCCAGCAGCGTAGGGCTGTACCCCTACGAGCAGTACTTC. This codes for CASSVGLYPYEQYF. The chain employs TRBV9 and TRBJ2-7, with D uncertain. V lost 0 bases to trimming and J lost 2 bases, with 9 bases between them. From germline, CDR1 is SGDLS and CDR2 YYNGEE. The CDR3 totals 14 residues.

The chain couples TRBV9 to TRBJ1-2; TRBD1 is a possible D gene (5 bases). CDR1 SGDLS and CDR2 YYNGEE come from the germline V gene. Trimming took 1 base from V and 0 from J, leaving 10 bases between them. This CDR3 has 15 residues. The CDR3 here is CASSVSGLPNYGYTF. CDR3 bases: TGTGCCAGCAGCGTATCAGGGTTACCTAACTATGGCTACACCTTC.